This T cell receptor (beta chain) was documented in a study of molecular identifiers for immune sequencing clone quantification. Note on this clonotype: One end of the junction varies from germline; a read error may be responsible.

TCRdb ran MiXCR on the PCR reads and lists one entry per CDR3 protein. The repertoire consists of about 510,000 distinct CDR3 sequences, with approximately 25% occurring once and the leading ten covering just over 0.75%. The authors gated naive CD8 T cells as CD8+CD4-CCR7+CD45RA+ for sorting. The sample comprised naive CD8+ T cells from blood, with Jurkat cell RNA spiked in. Noted subset: FACS-sorted CD8+CD4-CCR7+CD45RA+ naive T cells. The clonotype was recovered from a human donor in good health. Some libraries in this study had Jurkat cell RNA spiked in.

CDR3 sequence: CASSLASIGASNQPQRF. For the CDR3, the DNA is TGTGCCAGCAGTTTAGCGTCGATAGGGGCGAGCAATCAGCCCCAGCGTTTT. The rearrangement joins TRBV12-3 or TRBV12-4 to TRBJ1-5; perhaps TRBD1 as D (5 bases). This CDR3 contains 17 residues.